The entry below describes one TCR beta chain. Its antigen remains unidentified. One base away there is no much larger clone; base qualities are not given. These data originate in a study of control samples from healthy donors and cancer patients (dated by TCRdb to the early 2020s). Library method: the immunoSEQ multiplex PCR assay. TCRdb mirrors the immuneACCESS table, restricted to in-frame sequences. Some clones are absent from its copies; in checked studies, under half trace to an unresolved V gene, and the reason for the others is unknown. Recorded for this sample are 85,000 to 100,000 clones; approximately 95% of them occurred a single time. Of the sample, around 8.5% falls within the top ten clones. For CDR1 and CDR2, the germline V gene lists SGHVS and FNYEAQ. The CDR3 runs 15 amino acids, cysteine and phenylalanine included. Of the read, only the CDR3 DNA is kept; its 45 bases are in frame from base 1. Trimming removed 0 bases from V and 3 bases from J, leaving 11 bases between the germline ends.

The sequenced sample consisted of blood. The chain couples TRBV7-6 to TRBJ1-1, with a weak D call of TRBD1 (5 bases match). This clonotype was sampled from a man between 18 and 29 years old in good health. Here is the DNA: TGTGCCAGCAGCTTAGCCCAGGGCCAGCACACTGAAGCTTTCTTT. The resulting protein is CASSLAQGQHTEAFF.